This T cell receptor beta chain was identified during a study of T cell repertoires in cytomegalovirus infection. This clonotype was seen at least ten times. CDR1 and CDR2 from the germline V gene are SNHLY and FYNNEI. With V trimmed by 7 bases and J by 2 bases, 3 bases remained unmatched. CDR3 size: 15 residues. TCRdb re-called the reads with MiXCR, one entry per CDR3 protein. The table shows approximately 170,000 distinct CDR3 sequences, with roughly 14% occurring only once. The sample taken for sequencing was PBMCs. The chain joins TRBV2 to TRBJ2-5; 14 nucleotides line up with TRBD2. The receptor was derived from a human donor in good health (CMV status not recorded). Some clones in this sample may be carry-over from other donors' samples. For the CDR3, the DNA is TGTGCCAGCACCGGGACTAGCGGGGGACAAGAGACCCAGTACTTC. Protein: CASTGTSGGQETQYF.